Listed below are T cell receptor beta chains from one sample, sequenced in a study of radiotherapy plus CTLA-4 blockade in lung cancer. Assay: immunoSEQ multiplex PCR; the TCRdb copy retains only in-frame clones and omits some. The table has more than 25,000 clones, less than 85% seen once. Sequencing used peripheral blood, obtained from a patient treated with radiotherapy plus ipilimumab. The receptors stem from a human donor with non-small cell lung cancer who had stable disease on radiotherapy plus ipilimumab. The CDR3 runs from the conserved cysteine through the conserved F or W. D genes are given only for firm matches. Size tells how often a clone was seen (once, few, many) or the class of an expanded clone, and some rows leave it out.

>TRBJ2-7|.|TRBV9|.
CASSATASSYEQYF
TGTGCCAGCAGCGCGACCGCGAGCTCCTACGAGCAGTACTTC
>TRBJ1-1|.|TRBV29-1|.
CSVVETQSMNTEAFF
TGCAGCGTTGTTGAGACACAGAGTATGAACACTGAAGCTTTCTTT
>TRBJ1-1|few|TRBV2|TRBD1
CASSGQGGRVNTEAFF
TGTGCCAGCAGCGGACAGGGAGGGCGTGTGAACACTGAAGCTTTCTTT
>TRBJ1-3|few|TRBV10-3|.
CAISDGSSGNTIYF
TGTGCCATCAGTGACGGGAGCTCTGGAAACACCATATATTTT
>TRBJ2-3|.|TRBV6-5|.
CASSYSRADTQYF
TGTGCCAGCAGTTACTCGCGGGCAGATACGCAGTATTTT
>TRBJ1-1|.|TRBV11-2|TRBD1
CASSTRTGGYTEAFF
TGTGCCAGCAGCACCCGGACAGGGGGCTACACTGAAGCTTTCTTT
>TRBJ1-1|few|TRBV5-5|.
CASSLGIMNTEAFF
TGTGCCAGCAGCTTGGGGATAATGAACACTGAAGCTTTCTTT
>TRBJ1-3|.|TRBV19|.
CASSTSSGTWGNTIYF
TGTGCCAGTAGTACATCTTCGGGGACCTGGGGAAACACCATATATTTT
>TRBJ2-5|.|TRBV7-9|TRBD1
CASSSQGIGETQYF
TGTGCCAGCAGTTCACAGGGGATCGGAGAGACCCAGTACTTC
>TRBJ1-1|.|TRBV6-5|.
CASSYGLSMNTEAFF
TGTGCCAGCAGTTACGGACTAAGCATGAACACTGAAGCTTTCTTT
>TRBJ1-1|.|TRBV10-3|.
CAISELGVDTEAFF
TGTGCCATCAGTGAACTGGGGGTGGACACTGAAGCTTTCTTT
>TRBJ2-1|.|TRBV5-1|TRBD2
CASSRPLAGGNNEQFF
TGCGCCAGCAGCAGGCCCCTAGCGGGGGGAAACAATGAGCAGTTCTTC
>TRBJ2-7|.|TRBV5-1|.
CASSPGPHEQYF
TGCGCCAGCAGCCCAGGGCCCCACGAGCAGTACTTC
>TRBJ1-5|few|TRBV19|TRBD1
CASSMRDRVIQPQHF
TGTGCCAGTAGTATGAGAGACAGGGTGATCCAGCCCCAGCATTTT
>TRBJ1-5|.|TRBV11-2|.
CASSLGPRTGNGNQPQHF
TGTGCCAGCAGCTTAGGTCCTCGGACGGGGAATGGCAATCAGCCCCAGCATTTT
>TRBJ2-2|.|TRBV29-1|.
CSVEGREAGELFF
TGCAGCGTTGAAGGGAGGGAGGCCGGGGAGCTGTTTTTT
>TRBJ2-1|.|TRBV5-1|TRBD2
CASSLVAGGYNEQFF
TGCGCCAGCAGCTTGGTGGCGGGGGGGTACAATGAGCAGTTCTTC
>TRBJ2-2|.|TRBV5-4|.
CASSSSNTGELFF
TGTGCCAGCAGCTCCTCGAACACCGGGGAGCTGTTTTTT
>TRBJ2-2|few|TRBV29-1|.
CSVVGRVDTGELFF
TGCAGCGTTGTAGGCAGGGTGGACACCGGGGAGCTGTTTTTT
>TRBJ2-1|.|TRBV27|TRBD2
CASTLTGGAPNEQFF
TGTGCCAGCACCCTAACCGGGGGGGCCCCGAATGAGCAGTTCTTC
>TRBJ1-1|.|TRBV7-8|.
CASSPPSGTVNTEAFF
TGTGCCAGCAGCCCACCTTCCGGGACGGTGAACACTGAAGCTTTCTTT
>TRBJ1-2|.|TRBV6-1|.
CASSESVTNYGYTF
TGTGCCAGCAGTGAGTCGGTCACAAACTATGGCTACACCTTC
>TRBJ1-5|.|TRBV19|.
CASSPRHSNQPQHF
TGTGCCAGTAGTCCCCGACATAGCAATCAGCCCCAGCATTTT
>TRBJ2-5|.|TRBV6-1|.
CASSEALPLDGRQETQYF
TGTGCCAGCAGTGAAGCGCTCCCCCTGGACGGGCGTCAGGAGACCCAGTACTTC
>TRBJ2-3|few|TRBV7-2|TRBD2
CASRREGDTQYF
TGTGCCAGCCGCAGGGAGGGAGATACGCAGTATTTT
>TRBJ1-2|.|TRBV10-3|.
CASSYDWSYGYTF
TGTGCCAGCAGTTACGACTGGTCCTATGGCTACACCTTC
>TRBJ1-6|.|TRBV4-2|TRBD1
CASSRQGEASPLHF
TGTGCCAGCAGCCGACAGGGAGAGGCTTCACCCCTCCACTTT
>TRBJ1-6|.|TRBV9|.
CASSVGGDSPLHF
TGTGCCAGCAGCGTAGGGGGGGATTCACCCCTCCACTTT
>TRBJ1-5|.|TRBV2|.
CASSFDGNQPQHF
TGTGCCAGCAGTTTCGACGGTAATCAGCCCCAGCATTTT
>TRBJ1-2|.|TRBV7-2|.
CASSSGTEIQSNYGYTF
TGTGCCAGCAGCTCGGGGACGGAGATCCAGTCTAACTATGGCTACACCTTC
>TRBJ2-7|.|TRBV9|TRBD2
CASSPGLGGSYEQYF
TGTGCCAGCAGTCCAGGACTAGGCGGATCCTACGAGCAGTACTTC
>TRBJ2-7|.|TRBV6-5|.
CASLSPLYEQYF
TGTGCCAGTCTAAGTCCACTCTACGAGCAGTACTTC
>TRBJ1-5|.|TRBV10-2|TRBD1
CASTSTGGNQPQHF
TGCGCCAGCACCTCGACAGGGGGCAATCAGCCCCAGCATTTT